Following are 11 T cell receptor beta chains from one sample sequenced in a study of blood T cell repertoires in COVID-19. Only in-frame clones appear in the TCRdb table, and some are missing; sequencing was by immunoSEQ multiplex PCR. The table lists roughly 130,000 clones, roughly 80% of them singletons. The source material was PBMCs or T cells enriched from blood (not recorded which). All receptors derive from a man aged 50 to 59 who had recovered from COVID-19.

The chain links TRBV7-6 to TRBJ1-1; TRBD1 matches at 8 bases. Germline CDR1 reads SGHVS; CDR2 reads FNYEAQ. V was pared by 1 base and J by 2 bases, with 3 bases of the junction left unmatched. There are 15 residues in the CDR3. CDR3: CASSLGGTGNTEAFF. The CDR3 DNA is TGTGCCAGCAGCTTAGGTGGGACAGGAAACACTGAAGCTTTCTTT.

CDR3 sequence: CASSPRETEAFF. The CDR3 nucleotides read TGTGCCAGCTCACCTCGCGAGACTGAAGCTTTCTTT. The J gene is TRBJ1-1, the V gene TRBV18; D remains unclear. CDR3 length equals 12 residues. V was clipped by 3 bases and J by 5 bases, with 7 bases between them. CDR1 is KGHSH and CDR2 is LQKENI in the germline V gene.

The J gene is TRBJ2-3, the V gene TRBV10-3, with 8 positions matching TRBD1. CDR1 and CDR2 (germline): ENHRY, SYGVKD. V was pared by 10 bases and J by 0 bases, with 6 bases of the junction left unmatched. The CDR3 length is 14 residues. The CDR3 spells CATGQGSSTDTQYF. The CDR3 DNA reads TGTGCCACCGGACAGGGCTCTAGCACAGATACGCAGTATTTT.

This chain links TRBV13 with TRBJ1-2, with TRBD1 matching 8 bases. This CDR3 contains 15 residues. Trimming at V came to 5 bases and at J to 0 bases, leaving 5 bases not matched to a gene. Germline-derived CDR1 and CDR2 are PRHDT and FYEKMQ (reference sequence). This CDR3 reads CASSRGQEANYGYTF. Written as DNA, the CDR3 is TGTGCCAGCAGCAGGGGACAGGAAGCTAACTATGGCTACACCTTC.

This CDR3 is CASSQDLGLAGGQYF. The CDR3 bases are TGTGCCAGCAGCCAAGATCTGGGACTAGCGGGGGGGCAGTACTTC. The chain links TRBV4-2 to TRBJ2-7, with 15 positions matching TRBD2. The trim removed 0 bases at V and 9 bases at J, leaving 3 bases unmatched. The CDR3 runs 15 residues. Per the germline V gene, CDR1 is LGHNA and CDR2 is YNFKEQ.

The CDR3 is CASSLTGDTEAFF. The CDR3 DNA follows: TGTGCCAGCAGTTTAACGGGGGACACTGAAGCTTTCTTT. This chain links TRBV27 with TRBJ1-1, with D perhaps matching TRBD1 (5 bases). Trimming cost V 2 bases and J 3 bases, with 7 bases left between them. CDR1 and CDR2 (germline): MNHEY, SMNVEV (reference sequence). This CDR3 has 13 amino acids.

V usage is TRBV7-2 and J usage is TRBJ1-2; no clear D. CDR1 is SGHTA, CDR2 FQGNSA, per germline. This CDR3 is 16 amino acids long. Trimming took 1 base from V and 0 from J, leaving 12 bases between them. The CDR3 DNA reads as TGTGCCAGCAGCTTAGGGTGGCAGGCCGCTAACTATGGCTACACCTTC. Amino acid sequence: CASSLGWQAANYGYTF.

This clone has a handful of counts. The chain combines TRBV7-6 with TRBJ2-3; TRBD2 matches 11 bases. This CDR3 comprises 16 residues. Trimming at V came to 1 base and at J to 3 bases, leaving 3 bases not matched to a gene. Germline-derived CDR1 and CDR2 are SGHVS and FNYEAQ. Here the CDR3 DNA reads TGTGCCAGCAGCTTAGGTCCTAGCGGGGGGACAGATACGCAGTATTTT. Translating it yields CASSLGPSGGTDTQYF. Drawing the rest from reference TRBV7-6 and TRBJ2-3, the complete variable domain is GAGVSQSPRYKVTKRGQDVALRCDPISGHVSLYWYRQALGQGPEFLTYFNYEAQQDKSGLPNDRFSAERPEGSISTLTIQRTEQRDSAMYRCASSLGPSGGTDTQYFGPGTRLTVL.

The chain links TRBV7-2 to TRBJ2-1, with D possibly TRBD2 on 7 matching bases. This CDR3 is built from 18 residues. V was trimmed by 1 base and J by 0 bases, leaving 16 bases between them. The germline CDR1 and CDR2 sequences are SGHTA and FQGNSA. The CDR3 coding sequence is TGTGCCAGCAGCTTAGTGGAAGGGGGGGGACACTCCTACAATGAGCAGTTCTTC. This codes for CASSLVEGGGHSYNEQFF.

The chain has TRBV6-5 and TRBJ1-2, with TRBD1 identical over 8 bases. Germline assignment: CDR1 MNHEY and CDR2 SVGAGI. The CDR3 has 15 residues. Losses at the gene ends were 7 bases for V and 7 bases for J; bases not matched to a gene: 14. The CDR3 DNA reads TGTGCCAGCACTATCACGATCGGGACAGGAGGTGGCTACACCTTC. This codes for CASTITIGTGGGYTF.

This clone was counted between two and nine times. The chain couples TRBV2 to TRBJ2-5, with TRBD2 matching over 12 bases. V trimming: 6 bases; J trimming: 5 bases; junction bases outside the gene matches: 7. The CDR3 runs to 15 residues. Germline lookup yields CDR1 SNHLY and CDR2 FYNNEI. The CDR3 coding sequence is TGTGCCAGCAGGGCCACTAGCGGGGGGCCGGAGACCCAGTACTTC. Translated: CASRATSGGPETQYF.